These 28 T cell receptor beta chains came from one sample sequenced in a study of blood T cell repertoires in COVID-19. Generated by immunoSEQ multiplex PCR, the TCRdb table keeps only in-frame clones and is missing some. The repertoire has about 190,000 clones, around four fifths of them found once; the top ten carry 5% to 6.5%. The source material was peripheral blood. These receptors originate from an older woman with active or convalescent COVID-19.

Of note for this clone: One end of the junction is discordant with germline, which a read error may explain. The chain carries TRBV9 and TRBJ1-1; D perhaps matches TRBD1 (6 bases). This CDR3 is built from 14 residues. Per germline, CDR1 SGDLS and CDR2 YYNGEE. CDR3 DNA sequence: TGTGCCAGCAGTAACCGCCTTTGGGACACAGAAGCTTTCTTT. It codes for CASSNRLWDTEAFF.

This clone was picked up one time. CDR3 protein: CASSPLAGGSYEQYF. The CDR3 DNA follows: TGCGCCAGCAGCCCCTTAGCGGGAGGGAGCTACGAGCAGTACTTC. The chain couples TRBV5-1 to TRBJ2-7, with 11 nucleotides matching TRBD2. J lost 3 bases, V lost 4 bases, and 6 bases had no gene match. This CDR3 is 15 amino acids long. Germline-derived CDR1 and CDR2 are SGHRS and YFSETQ.

Regarding this clone: Distinct nucleotide sequences in the sample also encode this CDR3. The genes are TRBV28 and TRBJ1-2; D is undetermined. Germline CDR1 and CDR2: MDHEN and SYDVKM. The CDR3 spans 12 residues. Trimming took 5 bases from V and 4 from J, leaving 8 bases between them. The CDR3 reads CASSLRGYGYTF. The CDR3 nucleotides are TGTGCCAGCAGTCTACGAGGCTATGGCTACACCTTC.

The chain uses TRBV7-9 and TRBJ2-5; a weak D match, TRBD1 (5 bases). The CDR3 spans 16 residues. In germline, CDR1 is SEHNR, CDR2 FQNEAQ (reference sequence). The V and J ends lost 5 bases and 2 bases respectively, with 18 bases between them. The DNA for the CDR3 is TGTGCCAGCAGCCTCCCTACGACAGCTACACAAGAGACCCAGTACTTC. It is translated as CASSLPTTATQETQYF.

The sample holds a few counts of this clone. The CDR3 protein is CSVDSGGTGELFF. CDR3 nucleotide sequence: TGCAGCGTTGATTCAGGGGGGACCGGGGAGCTGTTTTTT. V and J are TRBV29-1 and TRBJ2-2; tentatively, D is TRBD1 (7 bases). Trimming took off 3 bases at V and 5 bases at J, with 10 bases between the two ends. The germline V gene has CDR1 SQVTM and CDR2 ANQGSEA. There are 13 residues in the CDR3.

The gene calls are TRBV19 and TRBJ1-2, with a tentative D call TRBD1 (6 bases). This CDR3 region has 10 residues. V lost 10 bases and J 7 bases, leaving 10 bases between the germline ends. Per germline, CDR1 LNHDA and CDR2 SQIVND (reference sequence). This chain's CDR3 is CATLGAGYTF. Written as DNA, the CDR3 is TGTGCCACCCTGGGGGCTGGCTACACCTTC.

The chain is built from TRBV6-5 and TRBJ2-7, with D maybe TRBD1 (6 bases). This CDR3 has 14 residues. Trimming cost V 6 bases and J 7 bases, with 19 bases left between them. Germline V gives CDR1 MNHEY, CDR2 SVGAGI. The CDR3 sequence: CASRRTGSAWEQYF. In nucleotides, the CDR3 is TGTGCCAGCAGAAGAACAGGGTCCGCTTGGGAGCAGTACTTC.

The chain combines TRBV15 with TRBJ1-2; D is unclear. The length of the CDR3 is 15 residues. The ends were cut back, 0 bases at V and 4 bases at J, with 12 bases in the middle. In germline, CDR1 is LNHNV, CDR2 YYDKDF (reference sequence). The chain's CDR3 is CATSRDQRSPYGYTF. The CDR3 bases are TGTGCCACCAGCAGAGATCAGCGGAGCCCCTATGGCTACACCTTC.

This clone was seen once. The rearrangement uses TRBV6-5 and TRBJ2-3, with TRBD1 identical over 8 bases. CDR1 and CDR2 (germline): MNHEY, SVGAGI. Unmatched junction bases numbered 12, after V lost 5 bases and J lost 8 bases. CDR3 size: 15 residues. CDR3 DNA sequence: TGTGCCAGCAGTCGGGACAGGAGCGGTGTTGGTACGCAGTATTTT. Its protein is CASSRDRSGVGTQYF.

The chain is built from TRBV27 and TRBJ2-7; 13 bases align to TRBD2. CDR1 is MNHEY and CDR2 is SMNVEV in the germline V gene (reference sequence). There are 17 residues in the CDR3. Trimming at V came to 3 bases and at J to 2 bases, leaving 7 bases not matched to a gene. The CDR3 DNA sequence: TGTGCCAGCAGTTTCCGGACTAGCGGGAGTTTCCCCTACGAGCAGTACTTC. Its protein is CASSFRTSGSFPYEQYF.

This clone showed up many times. The V and J genes are TRBV19 and TRBJ1-6; no firm D call. The CDR3 runs to 14 residues. V lost 8 bases and J lost 5, with 13 bases in between. Germline V gene data show CDR1 as LNHDA and CDR2 as SQIVND (reference sequence). The DNA for the CDR3 is TGTGCCAGTCAGTGGGCCGCGAATAATTCACCCCTCCACTTT. Translating gives CASQWAANNSPLHF.

A single count supports this clone. The rearrangement links TRBV29-1 to TRBJ2-7; TRBD2 aligns across 7 bases. The CDR3 has 13 residues. J lost 3 bases, V lost 2 bases, and 4 bases had no gene match. The germline CDR1 and CDR2 sequences are SQVTM and ANQGSEA. The CDR3 sequence: CSVEHGRGYEQYF. CDR3 nucleotide sequence: TGCAGCGTTGAACATGGGAGGGGCTACGAGCAGTACTTC.

The rearrangement links TRBV9 to TRBJ2-2, with 10 nucleotides matching TRBD1. CDR3 length: 15 residues. The trim removed 0 bases at V and 5 bases at J, leaving 1 base unmatched. Germline V gene data show CDR1 as SGDLS and CDR2 as YYNGEE. Here the CDR3 DNA reads TGTGCCAGCAGCGTAGCGGGACAGGGGACCGGGGAGCTGTTTTTT. As protein: CASSVAGQGTGELFF.

The rearrangement links TRBV18 to TRBJ1-2; D possibly corresponds to TRBD1 (6 bases). Deletions cut 0 bases from V and 8 bases from J, with 13 bases between. The CDR3 covers 14 residues. The germline CDR1 and CDR2 sequences are KGHSH and LQKENI. CDR3 nucleotide sequence: TGTGCCAGCTCACCACCAAACAGGGAAGACGGCTACACCTTC. Translating it yields CASSPPNREDGYTF.

The J gene is TRBJ2-1, the V gene TRBV24-1; 7 bases map to TRBD2. The CDR3 has 17 residues. V dropped 0 bases and J dropped 4; count of bases not matched to a gene: 8. Germline V gives CDR1 KGHDR, CDR2 SFDVKD. In nucleotides, the CDR3 is TGTGCCACCAGTGATTTGGTGGGAGGGGCCCTGTACAATGAGCAGTTCTTC. It translates to CATSDLVGGALYNEQFF.

A single count supports this clone. The gene calls are TRBV19 and TRBJ1-3; TRBD1 matches at 7 bases. This CDR3 contains 14 residues. J gave up 1 base and V 3 bases, and 0 bases lay outside the gene matches. Per germline, CDR1 LNHDA and CDR2 SQIVND (reference sequence). CDR3 sequence reads: CASSIRGSGNTIYF. In DNA, the CDR3 is TGTGCCAGTAGTATCAGGGGGTCTGGAAACACCATATATTTT. The complete variable domain, with remaining parts taken from reference TRBV19 and TRBJ1-3, reads DGGITQSPKYLFRKEGQNVTLSCEQNLNHDAMYWYRQDPGQGLRLIYYSQIVNDFQKGDIAEGYSVSREKKESFPLTVTSAQKNPTAFYLCASSIRGSGNTIYFGEGSWLTVV.

This rearrangement joins TRBV28 to TRBJ1-2; D is possibly TRBD1 (5 bases). This CDR3 is 14 amino acids long. From germline, CDR1 is MDHEN and CDR2 SYDVKM. V was pared by 5 bases and J by 4 bases, with 14 bases between. CDR3 in amino acids: CASSHRRGFYGYTF. CDR3 nucleotides: TGTGCCAGCAGTCACAGGAGGGGATTCTATGGCTACACCTTC.

The chain couples TRBV3-1 (or the pseudogene TRBV3-2) to TRBJ2-2, with 11 bases fitting TRBD2. The CDR3 spans 15 residues. CDR1 LGHDT and CDR2 YNNKEL come from the germline V gene (reference sequence). Trimming removed 4 bases from V and 4 bases from J; junction bases left unmatched: 2. CDR3 coding DNA: TGTGCCAGCAGCCCGCTAGCGGGAGGCACCGGGGAGCTGTTTTTT. This encodes CASSPLAGGTGELFF.

This chain uses TRBV27 with TRBJ2-7; no reliable D call. Trimming cost V 6 bases and J 3 bases, with 15 bases left between them. The CDR3 covers 14 residues. Germline V gene lookup returns CDR1 MNHEY and CDR2 SMNVEV (reference sequence). The CDR3 DNA follows: TGTGCCAGCAGCCCCTTCGCTAGGAGCTACGAGCAGTACTTC. Protein: CASSPFARSYEQYF.

This rearrangement joins TRBV6-6 to TRBJ1-2; possible D gene TRBD1, 6 bases. Germline V gene sequence: CDR1 MNHNY, CDR2 SVGAGI (reference sequence). The length of the CDR3 is 12 residues. V shed 6 bases and J shed 8 bases, with 13 bases lying between them. CDR3 region: CASSLGQWGYTF. CDR3 coding DNA: TGTGCCAGCAGCTTGGGACAATGGGGCTACACCTTC.

This sequence joins TRBV29-1 and TRBJ2-1; weak D call: TRBD2 (5 bases). Germline assignment: CDR1 SQVTM and CDR2 ANQGSEA. This CDR3 has 13 amino acids. V was shortened by 5 bases and J by 8 bases, with 16 bases between the two germline ends. The CDR3 loop reads CSVRSPRVHEQFF. The CDR3 DNA reads as TGCAGCGTTAGGTCCCCGAGGGTACATGAGCAGTTCTTC.

The rearrangement uses TRBV4-1 and TRBJ2-7, with TRBD1 matching 10 bases. V dropped 0 bases and J dropped 3; count of bases not matched to a gene: 5. This CDR3 is built from 16 residues. Germline V gives CDR1 MGHRA, CDR2 YSYEKL. The CDR3 sequence: CASSQDWRTGGYEQYF. CDR3 nucleotide sequence: TGCGCCAGCAGCCAAGATTGGCGGACAGGGGGCTACGAGCAGTACTTC.

As concerns this clone: The junction departs from the called germline gene at one end, perhaps through a read error. The chain employs TRBV28 and TRBJ2-1, with 9 bases lining up with TRBD1. Germline assignment: CDR1 MDHEN and CDR2 SYDVKM. This CDR3 has 16 residues. DNA for the CDR3: TGTGCCAGCACTTTAGGAGGGACAGGGCCTTACAATGAGCAGTTCTTC. It specifies CASTLGGTGPYNEQFF.

The chain is built from TRBV28 and TRBJ1-6, with TRBD1 matching 9 bases. Germline V lookup: CDR1 MDHEN, CDR2 SYDVKM. The CDR3 covers 16 residues. The CDR3 region is CAKHRTGAPGWAPLHF. In nucleotides, the CDR3 is TGTGCTAAGCACAGGACAGGGGCCCCGGGATGGGCACCCCTCCACTTT. Full variable domain (missing parts from reference TRBV28 and TRBJ1-6): DVKVTQSSRYLVKRTGEKVFLECVQDMDHENMFWYRQDPGLGLRLIYFSYDVKMKEKGDIPEGYSVSREKKERFSLILESASTNQTSMYLCAKHRTGAPGWAPLHFGNGTRLTVT.

The chain is built from TRBV18 and TRBJ1-5; 9 bases align to TRBD1. CDR3 length equals 15 residues. Germline CDR1 reads KGHSH; CDR2 reads LQKENI. The V and J ends lost 2 bases and 4 bases, in that order; junction bases with no gene match: 3. CDR3 DNA: TGTGCCAGCTCACCAAGGACAGGGGAGAATCAGCCCCAGCATTTT. Protein product: CASSPRTGENQPQHF.

This sequence joins TRBV2 and TRBJ1-2, with D unclear. Trimming stripped 4 bases from V and 8 bases from J, with 14 bases between. The CDR3 is 13 residues long. In germline, CDR1 is SNHLY, CDR2 FYNNEI. The CDR3 bases are TGTGCCAGCAGTGGAACCGCTCCACGGGGCTACACCTTC. It codes for CASSGTAPRGYTF.

This chain connects TRBV5-5 to TRBJ2-2; TRBD1 matches 10 bases. The CDR3 has 17 residues. Trimming cost V 4 bases and J 7 bases; bases outside gene matches: 13. CDR1 is SGHKS, CDR2 YYEKEE, per germline (reference sequence). CDR3 loop: CASSLTGGRLVSGELFF. DNA of the CDR3: TGTGCCAGCAGCCTGACAGGGGGCCGGTTAGTGAGCGGGGAGCTGTTTTTT.

This rearrangement joins TRBV2 to TRBJ2-7, with D maybe TRBD1 (5 bases). The ends were cut back, 9 bases at V and 5 bases at J, with 17 bases in the middle. The V gene's germline CDR1 is SNHLY and CDR2 FYNNEI. This CDR3 comprises 13 residues. CDR3 in DNA: TGTGCCAGTATAGGGGATCTAAGGGACGAGCAGTACTTC. It encodes CASIGDLRDEQYF.